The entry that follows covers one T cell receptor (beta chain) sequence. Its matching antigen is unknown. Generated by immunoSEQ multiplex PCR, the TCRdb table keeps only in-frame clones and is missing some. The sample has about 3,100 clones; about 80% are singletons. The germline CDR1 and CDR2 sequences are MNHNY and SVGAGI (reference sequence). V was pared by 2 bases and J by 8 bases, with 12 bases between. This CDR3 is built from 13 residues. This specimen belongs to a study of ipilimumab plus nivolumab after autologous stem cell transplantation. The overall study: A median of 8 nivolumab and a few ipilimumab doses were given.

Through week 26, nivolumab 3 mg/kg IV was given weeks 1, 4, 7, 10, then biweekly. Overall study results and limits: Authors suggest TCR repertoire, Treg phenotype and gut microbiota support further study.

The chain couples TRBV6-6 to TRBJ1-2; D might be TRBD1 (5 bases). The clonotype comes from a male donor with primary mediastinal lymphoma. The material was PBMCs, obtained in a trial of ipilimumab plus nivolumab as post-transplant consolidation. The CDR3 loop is CASSYGQGRGYTF. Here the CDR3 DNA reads TGTGCCAGCAGTTACGGGCAGGGTCGGGGCTACACCTTC.